Each of the 7 T cell receptor beta chains below was sequenced from the same sample in a study of cytomegalovirus exposure and HLA in healthy donors. PCR used 60 Vbeta primers and 13 Jbeta primers. Clones were sequenced by immunoSEQ multiplex PCR, and TCRdb holds only the in-frame ones, with some missing. The data contain some 180,000 clones, 70% to 75% of them singletons. The sequenced sample consisted of PBMCs. The receptors here all came from a male donor in good health and CMV-seronegative.

This clone was seen a handful of times. The J gene is TRBJ2-7, the V gene TRBV25-1, with D possibly being TRBD2 (5 bases). V lost 7 bases, J lost 6 bases, and 16 bases lay in between. This CDR3 contains 13 residues. Germline V gives CDR1 MGHDK, CDR2 SYGVNS. The CDR3 region has the DNA TGTGCCAGCATGAGTAGCGTAAGACCCGAGCAGTACTTC. Its translation: CASMSSVRPEQYF.

This chain connects TRBV30 to TRBJ2-2, with D possibly TRBD2 on 5 matching bases. CDR3 size: 17 residues. Per the germline V gene, CDR1 is GTSNPN and CDR2 is SVGIG (reference sequence). The germline V and J ends were trimmed by 3 bases and 3 bases, with 20 bases remaining between them. The CDR3 sequence is CAWSHSRASWDTGELFF. In DNA, the CDR3 is TGTGCCTGGAGCCATTCGAGGGCGAGTTGGGACACCGGGGAGCTGTTTTTT.

This chain joins TRBV9 and TRBJ1-5; 9 bases are a match to TRBD1. The CDR3 extends over 14 amino acids. Germline assignment: CDR1 SGDLS and CDR2 YYNGEE. The junction had 3 bases not matched to a gene; V was cut back by 7 bases and J by 1 base. CDR3 in DNA: TGTGCCAGCGGGGGGACAGGGAGCAATCAGCCCCAGCATTTT. Protein sequence: CASGGTGSNQPQHF. The whole variable domain, remainder taken from reference TRBV9 and TRBJ1-5, is DSGVTQTPKHLITATGQRVTLRCSPRSGDLSVYWYQQSLDQGLQFLIQYYNGEERAKGNILERFSAQQFPDLHSELNLSSLELGDSALYFCASGGTGSNQPQHFGDGTRLSIL.

The CDR3 DNA is TGTGCCAGCAGCGCGGGATTTAGCTCCTACGAGCAGTACTTC. It encodes CASSAGFSSYEQYF. The chain has TRBV9 and TRBJ2-7; tentatively, D is TRBD2 (5 bases). Germline V gives CDR1 SGDLS, CDR2 YYNGEE. This CDR3 is built from 14 residues. V was clipped by 3 bases and J by 0 bases, with 10 bases between them.

This chain links TRBV6-1 with TRBJ1-5, with a tentative D call TRBD1 (6 bases). The CDR3 extends over 13 amino acids. The V end was cut by 6 bases, the J end by 4 bases, with 10 bases between. CDR1 and CDR2 (germline): MNHNS, SASEGT. The DNA for the CDR3 is TGTGCCAGCAGAGGGGGAAGGAATCAGCCCCAGCATTTT. Its protein is CASRGGRNQPQHF.

The V and J genes are TRBV5-1 and TRBJ2-4; a weak D match, TRBD2 (6 bases). Per germline, CDR1 SGHRS and CDR2 YFSETQ. V was pared by 2 bases and J by 8 bases, with 11 bases between. The CDR3 runs 13 residues. CDR3 residues: CASSFPGDDIQYF. The CDR3 bases are TGCGCCAGCAGCTTTCCGGGGGACGACATTCAGTACTTC.

V gene TRBV12-5 combines with J gene TRBJ1-2; D unclear. There are 12 residues in the CDR3. Germline assignment: CDR1 LGHNT and CDR2 FRNRAP. V shed 0 bases and J shed 8 bases, with 7 bases lying between them. CDR3 loop: CASGLVPGGYTF. For the CDR3, the DNA is TGTGCTAGTGGTTTGGTACCGGGGGGCTACACCTTC.